These 28 T cell receptor beta chains were sequenced from one sample in a study of cytotoxic CD8 clonotypes in ibrutinib-treated CLL. The table came from immunoSEQ multiplex PCR; TCRdb's copy has only in-frame clones and leaves some out. The table records 150,000 to 250,000 clones, about 72% of them present only once. The input for sequencing was PBMCs, taken after 24 months of ibrutinib treatment. The receptors here all came from a human donor with chronic lymphocytic leukemia.

V and J are TRBV19 and TRBJ1-5, with D possibly being TRBD1 (5 bases). The CDR3 runs to 15 residues. V dropped 6 bases and J dropped 1 base, with 13 bases sitting between them. CDR1 and CDR2 from the germline V gene are LNHDA and SQIVND (reference sequence). Here the CDR3 reads CASRTGWGSNQPQHF. CDR3 nucleotides: TGTGCCAGTAGAACTGGTTGGGGGAGCAATCAGCCCCAGCATTTT.

There are a few counts of this clone. This sequence joins TRBV7-8 and TRBJ1-2; unclear D gene. Germline V gene lookup returns CDR1 SGHVS and CDR2 FQNEAQ. The CDR3 contains 14 residues. V gave up 4 bases and J gave up 4 bases, with 13 bases separating them. The chain's CDR3 is CASSSQSVIYGYTF. The CDR3 nucleotides are TGTGCCAGCAGCTCTCAATCGGTCATCTATGGCTACACCTTC.

This clone was detected only once. The chain employs TRBV30 and TRBJ2-7; TRBD2 aligns across 10 bases. With 2 bases clipped from V and 4 bases from J, the junction kept 5 bases outside the gene matches. The CDR3 has 14 amino acids. Germline V gene lookup returns CDR1 GTSNPN and CDR2 SVGIG (reference sequence). This CDR3 is CAWSNLAGVYEQYF. The CDR3 DNA sequence: TGTGCCTGGAGTAACCTAGCGGGAGTTTACGAGCAGTACTTC.

Only a few counts were recorded for this clone. The chain employs TRBV2 and TRBJ2-3, with TRBD2 matching over 9 bases. The ends lost 4 bases at V and 1 base at J; junction bases unmatched: 9. The CDR3 extends over 17 amino acids. Looked up from germline, CDR1 is SNHLY and CDR2 is FYNNEI. This CDR3 reads CASSAELVAGGTDTQYF. The CDR3 DNA reads as TGTGCCAGCAGTGCAGAATTGGTAGCGGGAGGCACAGATACGCAGTATTTT.

The chain recombines TRBV7-3 with TRBJ2-2; tentatively, D is TRBD2 (5 bases). Between the trimmed V and J ends, which lost 3 bases and 4 bases, there was a span of 9 bases. The CDR3 loop spans 14 amino acids. Per the germline V gene, CDR1 is SGHTA and CDR2 is FQGTGA. The CDR3 coding sequence is TGTGCCAGCAGCTTGGACGGACTCACCGGGGAGCTGTTTTTT. Protein: CASSLDGLTGELFF.

The chain joins TRBV29-1 to TRBJ2-7; 14 bases agree with TRBD2. This CDR3 has 17 amino acids. After removal of 5 bases from V and 5 bases from J, the junction contained 14 bases not matched to a gene. CDR1 SQVTM and CDR2 ANQGSEA come from the germline V gene. The CDR3 DNA follows: TGCAGCGTTCGGGAGAGGGGACTAGCGGGAGCGGGCGACGAGCAGTACTTC. This codes for CSVRERGLAGAGDEQYF.

Only a few counts were recorded for this clone. V and J are TRBV27 and TRBJ2-1, with 7 positions matching TRBD2. CDR1 MNHEY and CDR2 SMNVEV come from the germline V gene (reference sequence). CDR3 length: 14 amino acids. After removal of 7 bases from V and 4 bases from J, the junction contained 7 bases not matched to a gene. CDR3: CASTPSGFYNEQFF. The CDR3 DNA reads as TGTGCCAGCACGCCTAGCGGATTTTACAATGAGCAGTTCTTC.

The chain recombines TRBV7-2 with TRBJ2-1; D is perhaps TRBD2 (5 bases). Per germline, CDR1 SGHTA and CDR2 FQGNSA. Trimming removed 2 bases at V and 4 bases at J, with 12 bases between. The CDR3 loop spans 15 amino acids. In nucleotides, the CDR3 is TGTGCCAGCAGCTTATCGCAGCGGAATTACAATGAGCAGTTCTTC. Protein: CASSLSQRNYNEQFF.

The table lists this clone with a count of one. The chain employs TRBV6-5 and TRBJ1-3; no firm D call. Looked up from germline, CDR1 is MNHEY and CDR2 is SVGAGI. This CDR3 contains 13 residues. The V gene lost 5 bases and the J gene lost 3 bases, with 8 bases spanning the gap. The CDR3 here is CASSREFGNTIYF. In DNA form, the CDR3 reads TGTGCCAGCAGTCGAGAGTTTGGAAACACCATATATTTT.

The chain carries TRBV27 and TRBJ2-5; the D call may be TRBD1 or TRBD2 (5 bases each). This CDR3 comprises 17 residues. Trimming took off 0 bases at V and 0 bases at J, with 14 bases between the two ends. Germline CDR1 is MNHEY and CDR2 is SMNVEV (reference sequence). CDR3 sequence reads: CASSLSLRGGYQETQYF. CDR3 nucleotides: TGTGCCAGCAGTTTATCCCTTAGGGGCGGGTACCAAGAGACCCAGTACTTC.

The rearrangement uses TRBV15 and TRBJ1-5; D ambiguous. CDR1 and CDR2 (germline): LNHNV, YYDKDF (reference sequence). V lost 4 bases to trimming and J lost 7 bases, with 11 bases between them. The CDR3 has 13 residues. CDR3 in amino acids: CATSTPNGQPQHF. The CDR3, as DNA: TGTGCCACCAGCACGCCTAATGGCCAGCCCCAGCATTTT.

The chain employs TRBV13 and TRBJ2-1; the match to TRBD2 covers 13 bases. This CDR3 is built from 17 residues. Trimming took 1 base from V and 7 from J; bases not matched to a gene: 7. Germline CDR1 reads PRHDT; CDR2 reads FYEKMQ (reference sequence). CDR3 in DNA: TGTGCCAGCAGCTTAGCCTTAAGGACTAGCGGGAGAAATGAGCAGTTCTTC. It specifies CASSLALRTSGRNEQFF. Looking up the rest from reference TRBV13 and TRBJ2-1 gives the full variable domain: AAGVIQSPRHLIKEKRETATLKCYPIPRHDTVYWYQQGPGQDPQFLISFYEKMQSDKGSIPDRFSAQQFSDYHSELNMSSLELGDSALYFCASSLALRTSGRNEQFFGPGTRLTVL.

This chain connects TRBV2 to TRBJ2-1, with 8 nucleotides matching TRBD1. The CDR3 loop spans 15 amino acids. The germline CDR1 and CDR2 sequences are SNHLY and FYNNEI. The V gene end was trimmed by 6 bases and the J gene end by 6 bases; junction bases not matched to a gene: 10. The CDR3 nucleotides read TGTGCCAGCAGCATGGACAGGGCCTCTTTCAATGAGCAGTTCTTC. Amino acids: CASSMDRASFNEQFF.

In nucleotides, the CDR3 is TGTGCCAGCAGCCTGCCGGGACAGGCAGCCCCCCACGAGCAGTACTTC. It is translated as CASSLPGQAAPHEQYF. The chain employs TRBV5-4 and TRBJ2-7; 8 bases align to TRBD1. CDR1 is SGHNT, CDR2 YYREEE, per germline (reference sequence). The CDR3 is 16 amino acids. With 4 bases clipped from V and 5 bases from J, the junction kept 14 bases outside the gene matches.

This clone was seen a few times. This chain joins TRBV4-1 and TRBJ1-2, with 8 bases matching TRBD1. The trim removed 3 bases at V and 4 bases at J, leaving 7 bases unmatched. In germline, CDR1 is MGHRA, CDR2 YSYEKL. The CDR3 loop spans 15 amino acids. The CDR3 nucleotides are TGCGCCAGCAGCCAGCGGACAGGGTCGACCTATGGCTACACCTTC. This encodes CASSQRTGSTYGYTF.

This chain's CDR3 is CASSVSSQGQGADGYTF. The CDR3, as DNA: TGTGCCAGCAGCGTTAGTAGTCAGGGACAGGGGGCTGATGGCTACACCTTC. V usage is TRBV7-2 and J usage is TRBJ1-2; 12 nucleotides agree with TRBD1. Germline V gives CDR1 SGHTA, CDR2 FQGNSA. V lost 5 bases, J lost 6 bases, and 13 bases stayed unmatched. This CDR3 is built from 17 residues.

The chain uses TRBV5-1 and TRBJ2-5; TRBD1 matches at 7 bases. J gave up 1 base and V 6 bases, and 9 bases lay outside the gene matches. The CDR3 sequence is 15 residues long. Looked up from germline, CDR1 is SGHRS and CDR2 is YFSETQ. The CDR3 reads CASTSGQAGQETQYF. The CDR3 DNA reads as TGCGCCAGCACCTCCGGACAGGCGGGCCAAGAGACCCAGTACTTC. Based on the CDR3 plus reference TRBV5-1 and TRBJ2-5, the full variable domain is KAGVTQTPRYLIKTRGQQVTLSCSPISGHRSVSWYQQTPGQGLQFLFEYFSETQRNKGNFPGRFSGRQFSNSRSEMNVSTLELGDSALYLCASTSGQAGQETQYFGPGTRLLVL.

This clone showed up just a few times. The chain uses TRBV30 and TRBJ1-2; no firm D call. The CDR3 sequence is 11 residues long. Per the germline V gene, CDR1 is GTSNPN and CDR2 is SVGIG (reference sequence). The V gene lost 4 bases and the J gene lost 7 bases, with 10 bases spanning the gap. DNA for the CDR3: TGTGCCTGGAAGCCAGGTGGTGGCTACACCTTC. It translates to CAWKPGGGYTF.

The gene calls are TRBV9 and TRBJ2-7; D is perhaps TRBD2 (6 bases). Germline values: CDR1 SGDLS, CDR2 YYNGEE. Trimming pared 0 bases from V and 2 bases from J, leaving 12 bases between. The CDR3 extends over 15 amino acids. The CDR3 is CASSVGSSATYEQYF. The CDR3 bases are TGTGCCAGCAGCGTAGGATCTAGCGCTACCTACGAGCAGTACTTC.

This chain joins TRBV18 and TRBJ2-7; 8 bases line up with TRBD1. Germline trimming cut 2 bases from V and 5 bases from J; bases unmatched to any gene: 5. Germline V lookup: CDR1 KGHSH, CDR2 LQKENI. The CDR3 length is 14 residues. CDR3 DNA sequence: TGTGCCAGCTCACCAGGACAGGGTTTCAACGAGCAGTACTTC. Protein sequence: CASSPGQGFNEQYF.

This clone was found once. This chain uses TRBV4-3 with TRBJ2-1; no clear D gene. CDR3 size: 15 residues. V dropped 3 bases and J dropped 0 bases, with 9 bases sitting between them. Germline CDR1 LGHNA, CDR2 YSLEER. The CDR3 loop reads CASSHSIISYNEQFF. The CDR3 region has the DNA TGCGCCAGCAGCCACAGTATTATCTCCTACAATGAGCAGTTCTTC.

This chain joins TRBV7-9 and TRBJ1-1; D uncertain. Trimming left V 2 bases short and J 2 bases short, with 6 bases between. This CDR3 spans 13 amino acids. Germline lookup yields CDR1 SEHNR and CDR2 FQNEAQ (reference sequence). Here the CDR3 DNA reads TGTGCCAGCAGCTTACAAACCAACACTGAAGCTTTCTTT. Its translation is CASSLQTNTEAFF.

The genes are TRBV9 and TRBJ2-7; 7 bases are a match to TRBD1. The J segment lost 4 bases and the V segment lost 3 bases, leaving 13 bases of the junction unmatched. The CDR3 extends over 16 amino acids. Germline loops: CDR1 SGDLS, CDR2 YYNGEE. CDR3 protein: CASSGTRQGLGYEQYF. The CDR3 bases are TGTGCCAGCAGCGGAACAAGACAGGGCTTGGGTTACGAGCAGTACTTC.

V gene TRBV11-3 combines with J gene TRBJ2-2; the D is unclear. The ends were cut back, 5 bases at V and 3 bases at J, with 16 bases in the middle. This CDR3 is built from 16 residues. CDR1 is SGHNT and CDR2 is YENEEA in the germline V gene. As DNA, the CDR3 is TGTGCCAGCAGCAGTGAGTACATATCGGACACCGGGGAGCTGTTTTTT. Translation: CASSSEYISDTGELFF.

The rearrangement links TRBV5-1 to TRBJ1-2, with TRBD1 identical over 10 bases. Germline values: CDR1 SGHRS, CDR2 YFSETQ. The CDR3 is 15 residues long. V was pared by 4 bases and J by 4 bases, with 7 bases of the junction left unmatched. The CDR3 loop reads CASSTGTGEPYGYTF. The CDR3 DNA reads as TGCGCCAGCAGCACTGGGACAGGGGAACCCTATGGCTACACCTTC.

The sample holds a few counts of this clone. The chain is built from TRBV6-5 and TRBJ2-2; D gene unclear. Trimming pared 2 bases from V and 4 bases from J, leaving 14 bases between. The CDR3 is made up of 16 amino acids. Germline loops: CDR1 MNHEY, CDR2 SVGAGI. The CDR3 here is CASSYIRASFTGELFF. CDR3 bases: TGTGCCAGCAGTTACATTCGAGCTTCTTTCACCGGGGAGCTGTTTTTT.

The chain joins TRBV19 to TRBJ2-5; tentatively, D is TRBD1 or TRBD2 (5 bases each). The CDR3 covers 14 residues. V shed 6 bases and J shed 4 bases, with 15 bases lying between them. Germline V gene data show CDR1 as LNHDA and CDR2 as SQIVND (reference sequence). The CDR3 here is CASRGVGPRETQYF. The CDR3, as DNA: TGTGCCAGTAGGGGAGTGGGGCCAAGAGAGACCCAGTACTTC. Using reference TRBV19 and TRBJ2-5 for the parts outside the CDR3, the full variable domain is DGGITQSPKYLFRKEGQNVTLSCEQNLNHDAMYWYRQDPGQGLRLIYYSQIVNDFQKGDIAEGYSVSREKKESFPLTVTSAQKNPTAFYLCASRGVGPRETQYFGPGTRLLVL.

The rearrangement links TRBV25-1 to TRBJ2-1, with TRBD2 identical over 7 bases. The J segment lost 2 bases and the V segment lost 1 base, leaving 5 bases of the junction unmatched. This CDR3 contains 16 residues. CDR1 and CDR2 (germline): MGHDK, SYGVNS. The DNA for the CDR3 is TGTGCCAGCAGTGAATTCGGGGGAGGGGCCTACAATGAGCAGTTCTTC. Its protein product is CASSEFGGGAYNEQFF.